This TCR beta chain was sequenced during a study of control samples from healthy donors and cancer patients (dated by TCRdb to 2018 to 2021). Remarks on this clone: Its antigen has not been determined. No per-base quality is available; no much larger clone lies one base away.

The library relied on the immunoSEQ multiplex PCR assay. TCRdb mirrors the immuneACCESS table, restricted to in-frame sequences. Some clones are absent from its copies; in checked studies, under half trace to an unresolved V gene, and the reason for the others is unknown. For this sample the table gives some 79,000 clones, of which more than 75% were detected only once. The ten largest clones take up around 3.8% of the sample. The CDR3 numbers 15 residues from cysteine through phenylalanine. The sequence is cut down to CDR3 DNA, 45 bases in frame from base 1. V is trimmed back by 5 bases and J by 1 base, and the junction contains 5 bases that no gene match accounts for. The germline V gene encodes CDR1 LNHNV and CDR2 YYDKDF (reference sequence).

This TCR was recovered from a woman aged 50 to 65 in good health. Sequences were obtained from blood. The chain is made from TRBV15 and TRBJ1-1, and 9 junctional nucleotides match TRBD1. Read as DNA, the sequence is TGTGCCACCAGCGACACACAGGGGGCGAACACTGAAGCTTTCTTT. This yields the protein CATSDTQGANTEAFF.